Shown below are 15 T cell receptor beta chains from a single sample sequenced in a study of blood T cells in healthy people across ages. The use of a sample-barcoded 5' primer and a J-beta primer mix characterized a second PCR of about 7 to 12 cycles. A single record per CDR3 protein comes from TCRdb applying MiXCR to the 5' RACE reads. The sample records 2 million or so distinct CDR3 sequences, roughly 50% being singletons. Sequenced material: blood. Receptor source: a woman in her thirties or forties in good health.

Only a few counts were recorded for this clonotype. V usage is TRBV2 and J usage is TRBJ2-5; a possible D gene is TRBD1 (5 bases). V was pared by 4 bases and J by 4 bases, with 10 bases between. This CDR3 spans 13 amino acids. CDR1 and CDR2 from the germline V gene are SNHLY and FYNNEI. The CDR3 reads CASSADRIETQYF. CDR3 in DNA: TGTGCCAGCAGTGCAGACAGAATAGAGACCCAGTACTTC.

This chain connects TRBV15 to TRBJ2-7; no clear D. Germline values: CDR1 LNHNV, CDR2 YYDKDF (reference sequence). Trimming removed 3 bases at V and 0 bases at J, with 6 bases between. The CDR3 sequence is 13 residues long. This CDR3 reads CATSSVSSYEQYF. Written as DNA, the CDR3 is TGTGCCACCAGCAGCGTCAGCTCCTACGAGCAGTACTTC.

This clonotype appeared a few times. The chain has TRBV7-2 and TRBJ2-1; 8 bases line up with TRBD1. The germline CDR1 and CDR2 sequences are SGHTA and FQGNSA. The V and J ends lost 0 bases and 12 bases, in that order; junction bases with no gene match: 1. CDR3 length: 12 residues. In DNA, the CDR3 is TGTGCCAGCAGCTTAGCCAGGGGGCGGCAGTTCTTC. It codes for CASSLARGRQFF.

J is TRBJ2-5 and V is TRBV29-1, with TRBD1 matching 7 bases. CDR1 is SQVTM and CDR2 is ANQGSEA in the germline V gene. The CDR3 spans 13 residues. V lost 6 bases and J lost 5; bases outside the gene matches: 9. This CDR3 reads CSVSAGGGETQYF. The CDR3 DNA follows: TGCAGCGTATCGGCAGGGGGTGGGGAGACCCAGTACTTC.

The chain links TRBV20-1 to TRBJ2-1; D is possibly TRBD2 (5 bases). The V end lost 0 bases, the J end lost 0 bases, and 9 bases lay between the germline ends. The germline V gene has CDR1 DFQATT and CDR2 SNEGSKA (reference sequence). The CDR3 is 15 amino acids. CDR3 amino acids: CSAREHGSSYNEQFF. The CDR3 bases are TGCAGTGCTAGAGAACATGGGAGCTCCTACAATGAGCAGTTCTTC.

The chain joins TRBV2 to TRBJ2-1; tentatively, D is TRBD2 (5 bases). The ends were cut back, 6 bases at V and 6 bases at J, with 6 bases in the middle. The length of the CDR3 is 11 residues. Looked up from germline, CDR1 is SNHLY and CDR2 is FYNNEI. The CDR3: CASRRANEQFF. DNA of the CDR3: TGTGCCAGCAGGCGGGCCAATGAGCAGTTCTTC.

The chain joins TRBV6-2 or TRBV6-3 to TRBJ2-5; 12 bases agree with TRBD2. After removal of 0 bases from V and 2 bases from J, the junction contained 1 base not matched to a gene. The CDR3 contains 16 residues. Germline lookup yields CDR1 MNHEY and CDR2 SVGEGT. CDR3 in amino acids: CASSYSLAGGQETQYF. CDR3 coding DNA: TGTGCCAGCAGTTACTCACTAGCGGGGGGACAAGAGACCCAGTACTTC.

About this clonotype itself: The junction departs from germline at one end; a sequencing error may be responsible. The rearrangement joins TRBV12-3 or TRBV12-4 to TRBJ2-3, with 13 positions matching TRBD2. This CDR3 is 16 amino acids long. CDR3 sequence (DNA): TGTGCCAGCAGTCCTTGGACTAGCGGGGGAACAGATGCGCAGTATTTT. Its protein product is CASSPWTSGGTDAQYF.

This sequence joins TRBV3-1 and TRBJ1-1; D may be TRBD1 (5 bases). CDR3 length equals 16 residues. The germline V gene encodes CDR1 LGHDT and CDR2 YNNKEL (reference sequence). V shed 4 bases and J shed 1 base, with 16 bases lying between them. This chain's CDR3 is CASSRVIGTGNTEAFF. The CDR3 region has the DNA TGTGCCAGCAGCCGAGTAATCGGGACCGGGAACACTGAAGCTTTCTTT.

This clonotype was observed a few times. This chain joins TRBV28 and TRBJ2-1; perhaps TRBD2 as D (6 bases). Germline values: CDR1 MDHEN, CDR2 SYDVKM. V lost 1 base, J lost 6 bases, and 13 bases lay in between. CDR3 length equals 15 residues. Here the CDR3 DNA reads TGTGCCAGCAGTTTATCGCCTAGCGCGGGCAATGAGCAGTTCTTC. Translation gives CASSLSPSAGNEQFF.

CDR3 residues: CASSLETSLSSYEQYF. The CDR3 DNA is TGCGCCAGCAGCCTGGAAACTAGCTTGAGTTCCTACGAGCAGTACTTC. The rearrangement joins TRBV5-1 to TRBJ2-7, with D perhaps matching TRBD2 (6 bases). Germline V gives CDR1 SGHRS, CDR2 YFSETQ. V dropped 4 bases and J dropped 1 base, with 18 bases sitting between them. The CDR3 consists of 16 residues.

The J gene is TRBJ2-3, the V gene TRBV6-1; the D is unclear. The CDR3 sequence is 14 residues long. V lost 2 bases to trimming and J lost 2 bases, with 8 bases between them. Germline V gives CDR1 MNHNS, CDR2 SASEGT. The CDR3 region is CASSEMWSTDTQYF. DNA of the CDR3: TGTGCCAGCAGTGAAATGTGGTCCACAGATACGCAGTATTTT.

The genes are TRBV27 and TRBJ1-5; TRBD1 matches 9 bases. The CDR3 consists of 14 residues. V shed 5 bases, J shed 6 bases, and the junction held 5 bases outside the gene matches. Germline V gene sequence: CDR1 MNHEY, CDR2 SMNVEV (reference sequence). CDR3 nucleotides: TGTGCCAGCAGTCGGGACAGGGCGACTCAGCCCCAGCATTTT. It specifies CASSRDRATQPQHF.

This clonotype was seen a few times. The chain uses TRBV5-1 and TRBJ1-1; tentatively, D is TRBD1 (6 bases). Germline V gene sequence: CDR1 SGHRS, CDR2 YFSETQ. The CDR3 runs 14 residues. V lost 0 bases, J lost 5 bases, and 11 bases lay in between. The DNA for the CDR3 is TGCGCCAGCAGCTTGGCACAGGGATATACTGAAGCTTTCTTT. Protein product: CASSLAQGYTEAFF. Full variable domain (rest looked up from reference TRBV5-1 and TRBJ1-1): KAGVTQTPRYLIKTRGQQVTLSCSPISGHRSVSWYQQTPGQGLQFLFEYFSETQRNKGNFPGRFSGRQFSNSRSEMNVSTLELGDSALYLCASSLAQGYTEAFFGQGTRLTVV.

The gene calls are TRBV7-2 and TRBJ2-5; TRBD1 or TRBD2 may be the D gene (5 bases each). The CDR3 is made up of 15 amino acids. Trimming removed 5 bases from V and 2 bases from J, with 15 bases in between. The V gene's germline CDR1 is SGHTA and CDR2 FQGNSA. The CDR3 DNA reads TGTGCCAGCAGCCCGTGGGGGAGTAATCAAGAGACCCAGTACTTC. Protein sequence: CASSPWGSNQETQYF.